The 27 T cell receptor beta chains listed next were all sequenced from one sample in a study of siplizumab effects on memory and regulatory T cells. The data were produced by immunoSEQ multiplex PCR, yet TCRdb's version contains in-frame clones alone and is incomplete. The table has tens of thousands of clones, just over 95% seen once; the top ten hold 0.08% to 0.1%. The sequenced sample was naive CD8+ T cells sorted from blood. The source of these receptors is a human donor in good health.

This rearrangement joins TRBV5-1 to TRBJ2-3; D gene unclear. This CDR3 has 13 amino acids. Germline V gives CDR1 SGHRS, CDR2 YFSETQ. V was clipped by 8 bases and J by 2 bases, with 12 bases between them. The CDR3 region is CARRHEYTDTQYF. CDR3 in DNA: TGCGCCAGACGACATGAATACACAGATACGCAGTATTTT.

The gene calls are TRBV6-1 and TRBJ1-5; perhaps TRBD1 as D (5 bases). Between the trimmed V and J ends, which lost 0 bases and 9 bases, there was a span of 15 bases. The CDR3 is made up of 15 amino acids. CDR1 is MNHNS and CDR2 is SASEGT in the germline V gene. CDR3 nucleotide sequence: TGTGCCAGCAGTGAAGCCCACGTGGGGGTGCCGCCCCAGCATTTT. Residues: CASSEAHVGVPPQHF.

This chain connects TRBV7-9 to TRBJ2-3, with D unresolved. This CDR3 has 16 residues. Trimming cost V 7 bases and J 2 bases, with 19 bases left between them. Germline assignment: CDR1 SEHNR and CDR2 FQNEAQ (reference sequence). This CDR3 reads CASTPASSTTTDTQYF. The CDR3 coding sequence is TGTGCCAGCACCCCTGCCAGTTCGACCACCACAGATACGCAGTATTTT.

This chain connects TRBV10-3 to TRBJ1-1, with 8 bases lining up with TRBD1. With V trimmed by 0 bases and J by 8 bases, 5 bases remained unmatched. There are 14 residues in the CDR3. Germline V lookup: CDR1 ENHRY, CDR2 SYGVKD. CDR3 residues: CAISESERTGEAFF. The CDR3 coding sequence is TGTGCCATCAGTGAGTCCGAACGGACAGGGGAAGCTTTCTTT.

The CDR3 DNA reads TGTGCCTGGAGTCCGGTGTATAGAGAAAAACTGTTTTTT. Encoded protein: CAWSPVYREKLFF. This chain connects TRBV30 to TRBJ1-4; D is undetermined. Germline CDR1 and CDR2: GTSNPN and SVGIG (reference sequence). Trimming took off 2 bases at V and 8 bases at J, with 12 bases between the two ends. The CDR3 length is 13 residues.

The chain combines TRBV11-2 with TRBJ2-2; the match to TRBD2 covers 11 bases. J gave up 4 bases and V 5 bases, and 15 bases lay outside the gene matches. The CDR3 covers 19 residues. CDR1 SGHAT and CDR2 FQNNGV come from the germline V gene. The CDR3 protein is CASSLALTSGDTITGELFF. CDR3 DNA: TGTGCCAGCAGCCTCGCCCTGACTAGCGGGGATACGATCACCGGGGAGCTGTTTTTT.

J is TRBJ2-1 and V is TRBV9, with 11 bases fitting TRBD1. The V gene's germline CDR1 is SGDLS and CDR2 YYNGEE. The CDR3 loop spans 15 amino acids. The V and J ends lost 2 bases and 5 bases, in that order; junction bases with no gene match: 3. The chain's CDR3 is CASSVRTGGDNEQFF. DNA for the CDR3: TGTGCCAGCAGCGTTCGGACAGGGGGCGACAATGAGCAGTTCTTC.

The chain has TRBV6-1 and TRBJ2-5; D gene unclear. Germline V gene lookup returns CDR1 MNHNS and CDR2 SASEGT. The V end was cut by 6 bases, the J end by 4 bases, with 9 bases between. This CDR3 region has 12 residues. CDR3 DNA: TGTGCCAGCAGGGCGGAGCCAGAGACCCAGTACTTC. Residues: CASRAEPETQYF.

The CDR3 is CASSVDSGVGETDTQYF. The DNA of the CDR3 is TGCGCCAGCAGCGTCGACTCAGGGGTTGGAGAAACAGATACGCAGTATTTT. The chain has TRBV5-1 and TRBJ2-3; D perhaps matches TRBD1 (6 bases). Germline-derived CDR1 and CDR2 are SGHRS and YFSETQ. The CDR3 is 17 amino acids. V was clipped by 4 bases and J by 3 bases, with 21 bases between them.

The chain joins TRBV19 to TRBJ1-5; 12 bases are a match to TRBD1. The CDR3 contains 15 residues. Germline V gene data show CDR1 as LNHDA and CDR2 as SQIVND (reference sequence). The V gene end was trimmed by 1 base and the J gene end by 6 bases; junction bases not matched to a gene: 1. The chain's CDR3 is CASSIGDRGLQPQHF. CDR3 coding DNA: TGTGCCAGTAGTATAGGGGACAGGGGGCTTCAGCCCCAGCATTTT.

This chain uses TRBV28 with TRBJ2-1, with 11 positions matching TRBD2. CDR1 is MDHEN, CDR2 SYDVKM, per germline. The J segment lost 0 bases and the V segment lost 3 bases, leaving 7 bases of the junction unmatched. The CDR3 extends over 18 amino acids. CDR3 bases: TGTGCCAGCAGTTTCCAACCGACTAGCGGGGACTCCTACAATGAGCAGTTCTTC. It yields the protein CASSFQPTSGDSYNEQFF.

The CDR3, as DNA: TGTGCCTGGAGCCCTACAGGGGGCGGAGAGACCCAGTACTTC. Protein: CAWSPTGGGETQYF. The rearrangement uses TRBV30 and TRBJ2-5; 9 positions match TRBD1. Trimming cost V 3 bases and J 4 bases; bases outside gene matches: 6. The CDR3 totals 14 residues. CDR1 GTSNPN and CDR2 SVGIG come from the germline V gene (reference sequence).

The CDR3 DNA is TGTGCCAGCAGCCGAGGGGGCAACTATGGCTACACCTTC. Its translation: CASSRGGNYGYTF. The V call is TRBV7-9, the J call TRBJ1-2; 7 nucleotides line up with TRBD1. CDR1 is SEHNR and CDR2 is FQNEAQ in the germline V gene (reference sequence). CDR3 size: 13 residues. With V trimmed by 5 bases and J by 2 bases, 2 bases remained unmatched.

The chain couples TRBV27 to TRBJ2-7; 8 nucleotides agree with TRBD1. The J segment lost 4 bases and the V segment lost 5 bases, leaving 4 bases of the junction unmatched. The CDR3 runs to 13 residues. Germline CDR1 and CDR2: MNHEY and SMNVEV (reference sequence). DNA for the CDR3: TGTGCCAGCAGTCCGGGACAGGATTACGAGCAGTACTTC. Its protein is CASSPGQDYEQYF.

The chain joins TRBV29-1 to TRBJ2-7; the match to TRBD1 covers 7 bases. The CDR3 sequence is 14 residues long. Trimming took 2 bases from V and 4 from J; bases not matched to a gene: 8. Germline values: CDR1 SQVTM, CDR2 ANQGSEA. CDR3 DNA sequence: TGCAGCGTTGAAAGAAGCGGCAGGGGGTACGAGCAGTACTTC. This encodes CSVERSGRGYEQYF.

This chain uses TRBV4-3 with TRBJ2-7; tentatively, D is TRBD2 (5 bases). V was clipped by 0 bases and J by 2 bases, with 14 bases between them. Germline assignment: CDR1 LGHNA and CDR2 YSLEER. This CDR3 spans 16 amino acids. As DNA, the CDR3 is TGCGCCAGCAGCCAAGATATCCGGGCGGGCACCTACGAGCAGTACTTC. It is translated as CASSQDIRAGTYEQYF.

The chain combines TRBV19 with TRBJ2-1; TRBD1 matches 9 bases. CDR3 length: 14 residues. J was trimmed by 4 bases and V by 10 bases; bases with no gene match: 8. Germline-derived CDR1 and CDR2 are LNHDA and SQIVND (reference sequence). CDR3 residues: CATRQGGMYNEQFF. The CDR3, as DNA: TGTGCCACCCGACAGGGGGGAATGTACAATGAGCAGTTCTTC.

The rearrangement uses TRBV28 and TRBJ2-7; perhaps TRBD2 as D (7 bases). The V gene lost 2 bases and the J gene lost 5 bases, with 19 bases spanning the gap. The CDR3 has 16 residues. Per the germline V gene, CDR1 is MDHEN and CDR2 is SYDVKM. In nucleotides, the CDR3 is TGTGCCAGCAGTTTAGAGGGGGGGTCTGGGCTCCACGAGCAGTACTTC. Translation gives CASSLEGGSGLHEQYF.

The chain has TRBV19 and TRBJ2-1; TRBD1 agrees at 9 bases. CDR1 and CDR2 from the germline V gene are LNHDA and SQIVND (reference sequence). This CDR3 region has 14 residues. V shed 3 bases, J shed 7 bases, and the junction held 4 bases outside the gene matches. CDR3 sequence reads: CASSIWTGDNEQFF. The CDR3 nucleotides read TGTGCCAGTAGTATTTGGACAGGGGATAATGAGCAGTTCTTC.

The genes are TRBV19 and TRBJ1-1; D unclear. V lost 3 bases and J lost 1, with 3 bases in between. There are 12 residues in the CDR3. Germline CDR1 reads LNHDA; CDR2 reads SQIVND (reference sequence). The CDR3 bases are TGTGCCAGTAGTATTAGGAACACTGAAGCTTTCTTT. Translation: CASSIRNTEAFF.

The rearrangement links TRBV5-6 to TRBJ2-5, with TRBD2 matching 12 bases. This CDR3 has 18 residues. CDR1 is SGHDT and CDR2 is YYEEEE in the germline V gene. Germline trimming cut 0 bases from V and 5 bases from J; bases unmatched to any gene: 11. The CDR3 nucleotides are TGTGCCAGCAGCTTGGCCAAGCTAGCGGGGGGGCCTGGGGAGACCCAGTACTTC. The encoded protein is CASSLAKLAGGPGETQYF.

Comment on this clone: The junction departs from germline at one end; a sequencing error may be responsible. V and J are TRBV11-2 and TRBJ2-7; 8 bases map to TRBD2. The length of the CDR3 is 15 residues. The germline V gene has CDR1 SGHAT and CDR2 FQNNGV. CDR3 region: CASSLEAGASYEQYF. DNA for the CDR3: TGTGCCAGCAGCCTAGAAGCGGGAGCCTCCTACGAGCAGTACTTC. The variable domain in full, with the rest retrieved from reference TRBV11-2 and TRBJ2-7, is EAGVAQSPRYKIIEKRQSVAFWCNPISGHATLYWYQQILGQGPKLLIQFQNNGVVDDSQLPKDRFSAERLKGVDSTLKIQPAKLEDSAVYLCASSLEAGASYEQYFGPGTRLTVT.

This chain uses TRBV7-3 with TRBJ2-3; 7 bases align to TRBD2. With 8 bases clipped from V and 3 bases from J, the junction kept 11 bases outside the gene matches. The CDR3 spans 15 residues. Germline V gene data show CDR1 as SGHTA and CDR2 as FQGTGA. As DNA, the CDR3 is TGTGCCAGCTCCTGGGGGGGAAGAGAAACAGATACGCAGTATTTT. This gives the protein CASSWGGRETDTQYF.

This chain uses TRBV4-1 with TRBJ1-6; D possibly corresponds to TRBD1 (6 bases). V was shortened by 6 bases and J by 7 bases, with 10 bases between the two germline ends. Looked up from germline, CDR1 is MGHRA and CDR2 is YSYEKL. This CDR3 is built from 13 residues. The CDR3 nucleotides read TGCGCCAGCAGTCAACAGGGAAATTCACCCCTCCACTTT. Amino acids: CASSQQGNSPLHF.

This chain links TRBV10-2 with TRBJ1-2; D unclear. V lost 8 bases, J lost 5 bases, and 15 bases lay in between. The V gene's germline CDR1 is WSHSY and CDR2 SAAADI. CDR3 length equals 13 residues. As DNA, the CDR3 is TGCGCCAGCCGGGTAGGCTCTCGATATGGCTACACCTTC. This codes for CASRVGSRYGYTF.

J is TRBJ1-1 and V is TRBV29-1; no definite D call. Trimming left V 5 bases short and J 0 bases short, with 10 bases between. Germline values: CDR1 SQVTM, CDR2 ANQGSEA. The length of the CDR3 is 13 residues. The CDR3 is CSVPQSMNTEAFF. The CDR3 DNA reads TGCAGCGTTCCTCAATCGATGAACACTGAAGCTTTCTTT.

V and J are TRBV7-9 and TRBJ1-2; D might be TRBD1 (6 bases). V gave up 1 base and J gave up 5 bases, with 11 bases separating them. This CDR3 region has 14 residues. The germline V gene encodes CDR1 SEHNR and CDR2 FQNEAQ (reference sequence). The CDR3 sequence: CASSLEGTGYGYTF. CDR3 nucleotides: TGTGCCAGCAGCTTAGAGGGAACAGGGTATGGCTACACCTTC. Complete variable domain (other parts from reference TRBV7-9 and TRBJ1-2): DTGVSQNPRHKITKRGQNVTFRCDPISEHNRLYWYRQTLGQGPEFLTYFQNEAQLEKSRLLSDRFSAERPKGSFSTLEIQRTEQGDSAMYLCASSLEGTGYGYTFGSGTRLTVV.